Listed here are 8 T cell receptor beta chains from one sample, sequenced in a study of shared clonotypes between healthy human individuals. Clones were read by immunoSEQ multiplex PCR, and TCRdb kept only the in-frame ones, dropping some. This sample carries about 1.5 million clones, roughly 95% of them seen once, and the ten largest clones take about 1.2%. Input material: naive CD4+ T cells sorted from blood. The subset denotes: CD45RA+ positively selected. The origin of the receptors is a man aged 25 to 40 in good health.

The CDR3 loop is CASCIRRSVNEQYF. DNA for the CDR3: TGTGCCAGCTGTATTCGGCGCTCGGTAAACGAGCAGTACTTC. The J gene is TRBJ2-7, the V gene TRBV28; D unresolved. Germline CDR1 MDHEN, CDR2 SYDVKM. V shed 8 bases and J shed 5 bases, with 19 bases lying between them. The CDR3 contains 14 residues.

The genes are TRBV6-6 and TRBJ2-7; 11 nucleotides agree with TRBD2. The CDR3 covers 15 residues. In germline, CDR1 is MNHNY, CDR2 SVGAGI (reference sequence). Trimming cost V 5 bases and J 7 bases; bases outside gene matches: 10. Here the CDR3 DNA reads TGTGCCAGCAGTAGGACACTAGCGGGAGCGGAGGAGCAGTACTTC. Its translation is CASSRTLAGAEEQYF.

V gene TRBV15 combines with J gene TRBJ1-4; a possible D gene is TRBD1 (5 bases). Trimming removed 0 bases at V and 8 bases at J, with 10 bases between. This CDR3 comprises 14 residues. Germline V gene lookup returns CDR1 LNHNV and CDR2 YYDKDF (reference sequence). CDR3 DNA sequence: TGTGCCACCAGCAGAGATAGGGGTGGGGAAAAACTGTTTTTT. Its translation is CATSRDRGGEKLFF.

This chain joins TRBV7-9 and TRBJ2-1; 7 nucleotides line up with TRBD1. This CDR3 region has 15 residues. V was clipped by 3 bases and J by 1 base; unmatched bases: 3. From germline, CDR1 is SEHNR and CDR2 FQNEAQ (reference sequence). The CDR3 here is CASSLMTGSYNEQFF. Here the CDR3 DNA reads TGTGCCAGCAGCTTGATGACAGGGTCCTACAATGAGCAGTTCTTC.

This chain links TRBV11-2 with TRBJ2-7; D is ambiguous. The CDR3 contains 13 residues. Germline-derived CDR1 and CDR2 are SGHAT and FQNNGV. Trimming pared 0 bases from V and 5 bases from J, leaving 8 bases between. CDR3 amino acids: CASSLDLWDEQYF. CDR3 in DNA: TGTGCCAGCAGCTTAGATCTGTGGGACGAGCAGTACTTC.

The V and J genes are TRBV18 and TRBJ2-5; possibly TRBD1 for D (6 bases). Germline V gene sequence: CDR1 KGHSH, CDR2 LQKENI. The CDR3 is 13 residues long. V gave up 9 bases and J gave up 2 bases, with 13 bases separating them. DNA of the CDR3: TGTGCCAGTCTACAGGGTCGGCAAGAGACCCAGTACTTC. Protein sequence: CASLQGRQETQYF.

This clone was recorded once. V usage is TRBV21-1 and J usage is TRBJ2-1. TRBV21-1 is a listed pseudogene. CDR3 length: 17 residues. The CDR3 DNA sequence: TGTGCCAGCAGCAAAGAAGTGGGATCAAGCTCCTACAATGAGCAGTTCTTC. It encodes CASSKEVGSSSYNEQFF.

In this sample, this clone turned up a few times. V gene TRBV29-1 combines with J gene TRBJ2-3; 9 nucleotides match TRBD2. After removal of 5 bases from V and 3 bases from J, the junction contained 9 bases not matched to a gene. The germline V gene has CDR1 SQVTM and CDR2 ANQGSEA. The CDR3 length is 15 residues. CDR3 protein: CSVMRRAGGTDTQYF. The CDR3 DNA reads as TGCAGCGTTATGAGACGAGCGGGAGGAACAGATACGCAGTATTTT.